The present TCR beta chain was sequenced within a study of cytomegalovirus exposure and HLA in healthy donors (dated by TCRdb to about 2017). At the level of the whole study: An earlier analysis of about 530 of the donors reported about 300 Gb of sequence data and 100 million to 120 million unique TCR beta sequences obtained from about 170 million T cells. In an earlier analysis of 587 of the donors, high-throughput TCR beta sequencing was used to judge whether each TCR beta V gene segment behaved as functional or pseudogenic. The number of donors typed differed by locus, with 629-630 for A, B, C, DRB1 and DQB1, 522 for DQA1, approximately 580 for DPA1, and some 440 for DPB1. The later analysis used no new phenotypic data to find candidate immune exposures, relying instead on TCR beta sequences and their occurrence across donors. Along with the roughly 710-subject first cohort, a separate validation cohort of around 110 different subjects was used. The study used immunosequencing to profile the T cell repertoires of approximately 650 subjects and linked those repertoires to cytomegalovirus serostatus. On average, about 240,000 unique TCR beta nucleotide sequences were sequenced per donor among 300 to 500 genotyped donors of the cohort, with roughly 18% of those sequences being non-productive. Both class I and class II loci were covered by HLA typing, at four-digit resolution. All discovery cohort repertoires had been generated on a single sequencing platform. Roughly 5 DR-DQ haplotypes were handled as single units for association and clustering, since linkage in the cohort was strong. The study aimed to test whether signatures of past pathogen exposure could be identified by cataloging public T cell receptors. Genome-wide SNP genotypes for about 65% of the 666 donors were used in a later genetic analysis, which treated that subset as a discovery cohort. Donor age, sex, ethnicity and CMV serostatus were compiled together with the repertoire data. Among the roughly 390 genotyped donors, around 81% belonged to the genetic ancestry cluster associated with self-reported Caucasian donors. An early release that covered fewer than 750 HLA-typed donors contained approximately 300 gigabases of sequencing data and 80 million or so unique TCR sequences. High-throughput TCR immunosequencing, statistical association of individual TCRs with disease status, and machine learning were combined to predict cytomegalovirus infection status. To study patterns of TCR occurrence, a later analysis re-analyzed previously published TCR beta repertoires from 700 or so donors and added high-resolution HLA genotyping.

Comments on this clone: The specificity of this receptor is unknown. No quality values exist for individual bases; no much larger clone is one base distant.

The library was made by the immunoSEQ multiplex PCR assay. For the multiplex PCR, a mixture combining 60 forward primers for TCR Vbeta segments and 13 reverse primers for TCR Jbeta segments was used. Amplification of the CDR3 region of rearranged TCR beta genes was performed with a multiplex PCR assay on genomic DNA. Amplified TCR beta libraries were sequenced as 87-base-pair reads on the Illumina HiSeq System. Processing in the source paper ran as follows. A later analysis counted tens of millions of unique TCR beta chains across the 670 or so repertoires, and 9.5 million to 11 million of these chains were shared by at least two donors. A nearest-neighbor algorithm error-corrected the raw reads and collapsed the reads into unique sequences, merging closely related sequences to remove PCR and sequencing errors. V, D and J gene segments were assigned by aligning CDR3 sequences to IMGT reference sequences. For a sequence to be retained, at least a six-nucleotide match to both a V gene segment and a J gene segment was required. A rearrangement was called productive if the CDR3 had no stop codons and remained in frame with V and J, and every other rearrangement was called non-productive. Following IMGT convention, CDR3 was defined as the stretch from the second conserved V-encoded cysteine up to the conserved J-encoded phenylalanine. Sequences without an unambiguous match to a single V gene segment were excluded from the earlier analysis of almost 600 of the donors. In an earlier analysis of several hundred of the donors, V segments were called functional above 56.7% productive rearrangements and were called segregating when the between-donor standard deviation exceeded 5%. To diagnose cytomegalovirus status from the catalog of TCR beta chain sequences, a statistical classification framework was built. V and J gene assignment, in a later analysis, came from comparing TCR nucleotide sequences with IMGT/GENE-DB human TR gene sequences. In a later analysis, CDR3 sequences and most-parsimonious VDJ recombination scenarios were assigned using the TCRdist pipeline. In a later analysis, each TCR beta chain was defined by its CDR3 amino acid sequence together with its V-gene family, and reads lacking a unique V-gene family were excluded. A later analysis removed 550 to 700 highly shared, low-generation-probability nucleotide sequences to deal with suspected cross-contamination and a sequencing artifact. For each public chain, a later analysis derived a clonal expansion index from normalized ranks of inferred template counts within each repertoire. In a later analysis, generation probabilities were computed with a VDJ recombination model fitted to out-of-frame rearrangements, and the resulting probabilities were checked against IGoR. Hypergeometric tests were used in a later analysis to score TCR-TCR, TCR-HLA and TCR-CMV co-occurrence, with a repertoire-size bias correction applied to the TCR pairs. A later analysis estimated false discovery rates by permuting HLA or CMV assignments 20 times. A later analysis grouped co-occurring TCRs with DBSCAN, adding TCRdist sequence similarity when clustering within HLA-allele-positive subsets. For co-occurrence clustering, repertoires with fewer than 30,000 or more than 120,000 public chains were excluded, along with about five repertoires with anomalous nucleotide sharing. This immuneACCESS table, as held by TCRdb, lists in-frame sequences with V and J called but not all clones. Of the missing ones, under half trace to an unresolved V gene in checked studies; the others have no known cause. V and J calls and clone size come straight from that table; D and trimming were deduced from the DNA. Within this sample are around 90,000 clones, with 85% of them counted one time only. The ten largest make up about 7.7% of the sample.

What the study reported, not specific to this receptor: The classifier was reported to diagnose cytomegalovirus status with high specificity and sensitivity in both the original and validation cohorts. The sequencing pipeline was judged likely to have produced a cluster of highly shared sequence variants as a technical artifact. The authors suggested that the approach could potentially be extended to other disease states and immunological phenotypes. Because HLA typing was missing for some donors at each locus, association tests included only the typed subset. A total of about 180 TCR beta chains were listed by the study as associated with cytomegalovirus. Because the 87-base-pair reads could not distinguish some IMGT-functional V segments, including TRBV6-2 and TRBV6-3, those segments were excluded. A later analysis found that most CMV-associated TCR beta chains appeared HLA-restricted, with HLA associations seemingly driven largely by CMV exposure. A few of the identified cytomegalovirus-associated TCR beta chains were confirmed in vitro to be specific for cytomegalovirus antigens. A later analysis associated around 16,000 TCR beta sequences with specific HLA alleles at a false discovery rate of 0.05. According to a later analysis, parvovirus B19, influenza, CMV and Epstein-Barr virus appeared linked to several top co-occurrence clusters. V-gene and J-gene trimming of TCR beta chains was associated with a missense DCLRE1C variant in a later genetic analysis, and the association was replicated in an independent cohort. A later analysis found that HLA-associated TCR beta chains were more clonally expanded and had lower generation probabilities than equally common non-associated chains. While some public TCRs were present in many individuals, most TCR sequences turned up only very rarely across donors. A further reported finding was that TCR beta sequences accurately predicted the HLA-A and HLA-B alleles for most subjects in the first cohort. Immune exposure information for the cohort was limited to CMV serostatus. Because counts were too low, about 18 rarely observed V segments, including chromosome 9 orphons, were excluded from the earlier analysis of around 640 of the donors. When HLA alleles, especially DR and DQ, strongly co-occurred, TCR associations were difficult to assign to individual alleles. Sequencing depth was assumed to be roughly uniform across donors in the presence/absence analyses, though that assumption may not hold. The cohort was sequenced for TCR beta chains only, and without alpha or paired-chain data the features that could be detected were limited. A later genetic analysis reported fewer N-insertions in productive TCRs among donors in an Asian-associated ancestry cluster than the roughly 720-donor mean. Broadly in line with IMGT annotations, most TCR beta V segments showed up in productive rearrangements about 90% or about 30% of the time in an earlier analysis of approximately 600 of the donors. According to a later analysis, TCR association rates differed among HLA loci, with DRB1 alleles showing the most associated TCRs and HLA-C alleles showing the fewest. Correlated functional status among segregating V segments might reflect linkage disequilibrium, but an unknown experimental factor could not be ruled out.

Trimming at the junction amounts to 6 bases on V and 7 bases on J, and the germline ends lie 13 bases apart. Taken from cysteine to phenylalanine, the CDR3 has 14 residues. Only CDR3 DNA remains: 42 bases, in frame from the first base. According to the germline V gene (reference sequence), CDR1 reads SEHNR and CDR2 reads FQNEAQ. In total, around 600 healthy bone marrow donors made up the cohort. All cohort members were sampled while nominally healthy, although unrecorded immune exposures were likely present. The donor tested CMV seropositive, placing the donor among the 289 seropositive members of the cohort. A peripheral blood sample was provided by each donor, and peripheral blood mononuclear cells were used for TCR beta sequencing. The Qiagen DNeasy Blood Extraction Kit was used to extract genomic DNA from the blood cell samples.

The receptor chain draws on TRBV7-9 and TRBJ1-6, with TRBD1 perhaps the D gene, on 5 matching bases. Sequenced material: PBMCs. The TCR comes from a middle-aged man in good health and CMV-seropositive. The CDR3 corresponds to CASRSDTTNSPLHF. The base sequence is TGTGCCAGCAGATCGGACACGACCAATTCACCCCTCCACTTT.